What follows describes a single T cell receptor (beta chain). Antigen: not known. This specimen comes from a study of cytomegalovirus exposure and HLA in healthy donors. Researchers ran the PCR with 60 Vbeta and 13 Jbeta primers. Profiling relied on immunoSEQ multiplex PCR, and the TCRdb table lists in-frame clones only, not all of them. The sample consists of some 160,000 clones, 80% of them appearing once. General study findings and limits: Within a later analysis, the majority of CMV-associated TCR beta chains appeared HLA-restricted. The only immune exposure information that was available was CMV serostatus.

The CDR3 consists of 16 residues. Between the trimmed V and J ends, which lost 4 bases and 1 base, there was a span of 15 bases. Germline CDR1 and CDR2: LGHNA and YSLEER. Sequencing was performed on PBMCs. V is TRBV4-3 and J is TRBJ2-3; TRBD2 might be the D (6 bases). The sequence came from a male donor in good health and CMV-seropositive. CDR3 amino acids: CASSPSSARRTDTQYF. The CDR3, as DNA: TGCGCCAGCAGCCCTTCTAGCGCCCGACGCACAGATACGCAGTATTTT.